Described below is a single TCR beta chain sequence and its context. Its matching antigen is unknown. This record belongs to a study of vaccination effects on CD4 cells after COVID-19. Findings of the study overall: Healthy vaccinees' vaccine-induced clones included only 1 of 255 that recognized common cold coronaviruses.

Germline values: CDR1 SGHDT, CDR2 YYEEEE. V shed 5 bases and J 5 bases; nucleotides not matched to a gene: 8. The CDR3 is 15 residues long. Sequencing was performed with immunoSEQ multiplex PCR; in TCRdb, only in-frame clones are kept and a portion is missing. The repertoire holds about 21,000 clones, about 68% seen once, with around 19% in the top ten. Before any sequencing was done, the ViraFEST assay used viral peptide pools to expand antigen-specific CD4+ T cells. After around 10 days in culture, the CD4+ T cells were isolated. The healthy vaccine recipients, who had no prior SARS-CoV-2 infection, showed negative nucleocapsid antibodies. Wells of a few million PBMC each were grown with roughly 10 IU/ml IL-2 and about 9.6 ug/ml peptides.

This material consisted of CD4+ T cells from PBMCs cultured with HCoV-NL63 spike peptides, taken before COVID-19 vaccination. This chain joins TRBV5-6 and TRBJ2-3, with 10 bases matching TRBD2. The sequence derives from a human donor who received a COVID-19 vaccine. CDR3 residues: CASRWGLAGEDTQYF. The DNA for the CDR3 is TGTGCCAGCAGATGGGGTCTAGCGGGGGAAGATACGCAGTATTTT.